These 15 T cell receptor beta chains were sequenced from one sample in a study of T cell responses to AZD1222 COVID-19 vaccine. Sequenced by immunoSEQ multiplex PCR; TCRdb stores in-frame clones only, minus some. This repertoire shows some 140,000 clones, about nine tenths found once; its top ten account for around a tenth. The material was peripheral blood, obtained 28 days after the second AZD1222 dose. Receptor source: an adult who received the AZD1222 COVID-19 vaccine.

The chain couples TRBV3-1 (or the pseudogene TRBV3-2) to TRBJ1-4, with no clear D. CDR3 length: 15 amino acids. Germline CDR1 LGHDT, CDR2 YNNKEL (reference sequence). The V end lost 4 bases, the J end lost 2 bases, and 11 bases lay between the germline ends. CDR3 DNA: TGTGCCAGCAGCCGACAATTTGCGACTAATGAAAAACTGTTTTTT. Translated: CASSRQFATNEKLFF.

This chain connects TRBV11-2 to TRBJ2-2; D is unresolved. The germline CDR1 and CDR2 sequences are SGHAT and FQNNGV. Trimming removed 5 bases from V and 1 base from J, with 8 bases in between. The CDR3 totals 14 residues. The CDR3 protein is CASSPIQNTGELFF. The CDR3 bases are TGTGCCAGCAGCCCCATACAGAACACCGGGGAGCTGTTTTTT.

The chain carries TRBV19 and TRBJ1-1; D remains unclear. The V end was cut by 5 bases, the J end by 5 bases, with 12 bases between. Germline V gene data show CDR1 as LNHDA and CDR2 as SQIVND (reference sequence). There are 13 residues in the CDR3. The CDR3 loop is CASSLGVRTEAFF. CDR3 in DNA: TGTGCCAGTAGTTTGGGAGTCCGGACTGAAGCTTTCTTT.

J is TRBJ1-4 and V is TRBV2, with TRBD1 identical over 8 bases. The CDR3 has 14 residues. CDR1 is SNHLY and CDR2 is FYNNEI in the germline V gene. The J segment lost 8 bases and the V segment lost 5 bases, leaving 7 bases of the junction unmatched. DNA for the CDR3: TGTGCCAGCAGTCTACAGGGGGTTTTCGAAAAACTGTTTTTT. Its translation: CASSLQGVFEKLFF.

The V call is TRBV7-9, the J call TRBJ1-1; TRBD1 aligns across 7 bases. The V gene end was trimmed by 6 bases and the J gene end by 7 bases; junction bases not matched to a gene: 11. Per the germline V gene, CDR1 is SEHNR and CDR2 is FQNEAQ (reference sequence). CDR3 length: 14 residues. The CDR3 DNA reads as TGTGCCAGCAGTCGGGGAGACAGGGCGGGTGAAGCTTTCTTT. It specifies CASSRGDRAGEAFF.

With regard to this clone: Other DNA sequences in the same sample also yield this CDR3. V gene TRBV7-2 combines with J gene TRBJ1-1; no reliable D call. Trimming pared 1 base from V and 1 base from J, leaving 4 bases between. CDR3 length equals 13 residues. The germline V gene encodes CDR1 SGHTA and CDR2 FQGNSA. CDR3 in amino acids: CASSLGRNTEAFF. CDR3 nucleotide sequence: TGTGCCAGCAGCTTAGGGAGGAACACTGAAGCTTTCTTT.

The chain is built from TRBV7-9 and TRBJ1-6; D unclear. Germline CDR1 reads SEHNR; CDR2 reads FQNEAQ (reference sequence). The CDR3 is 14 amino acids. The V gene lost 1 base and the J gene lost 5 bases, with 6 bases spanning the gap. The CDR3 DNA is TGTGCCAGCAGCTTAGGCCCCGATAATTCACCCCTCCACTTT. Translated, it gives CASSLGPDNSPLHF.

The chain joins TRBV4-3 to TRBJ1-6; D ambiguous. V lost 0 bases to trimming and J lost 8 bases, with 8 bases between them. This CDR3 has 14 residues. The germline CDR1 and CDR2 sequences are LGHNA and YSLEER. The CDR3: CASSQDPRDSPLHF. The CDR3 DNA follows: TGCGCCAGCAGCCAAGACCCAAGGGATTCACCCCTCCACTTT.

V usage is TRBV29-1 and J usage is TRBJ2-1; D call uncertain. The CDR3 has 11 residues. V was cut by 3 bases and J by 12 bases, with 12 bases left in between. Germline assignment: CDR1 SQVTM and CDR2 ANQGSEA. The CDR3 spells CSVDVRLRQFF. For the CDR3, the DNA is TGCAGCGTTGACGTTCGACTGAGGCAGTTCTTC.

The CDR3 reads CATSRAWGSRNIQYF. The CDR3 coding sequence is TGTGCCACCAGCAGAGCGTGGGGTTCAAGGAACATTCAGTACTTC. The rearrangement links TRBV15 to TRBJ2-4; D is uncertain. The CDR3 consists of 15 residues. The V end lost 1 base, the J end lost 7 bases, and 14 bases lay between the germline ends. The germline CDR1 and CDR2 sequences are LNHNV and YYDKDF (reference sequence).

V is TRBV21-1 and J is TRBJ2-7; TRBD2 is the table's D call and was not checked against the DNA. TRBV21-1 constitutes a pseudogene. This CDR3 is built from 17 residues. As DNA, the CDR3 is TGTGCCAGCAGCTATAACGGAGGCCTAGCGGACTCCTACGAGCAGTACTTC. Protein: CASSYNGGLADSYEQYF.

J is TRBJ2-7 and V is TRBV6-2 or TRBV6-3; 10 bases are a match to TRBD1. The CDR3 has 12 residues. V was pared by 5 bases and J by 12 bases, with 7 bases of the junction left unmatched. Per germline, CDR1 MNHEY and CDR2 SVGEGT. The DNA for the CDR3 is TGTGCCAGCAGTACCCGGGACAGGGGATCGTACTTC. Translating gives CASSTRDRGSYF.

The rearrangement uses TRBV7-9 and TRBJ2-2; D call uncertain. Looked up from germline, CDR1 is SEHNR and CDR2 is FQNEAQ (reference sequence). The CDR3 runs to 12 residues. Between the trimmed V and J ends, which lost 5 bases and 6 bases, there was a span of 7 bases. The CDR3 region is CASSPLSGELFF. The CDR3 DNA reads as TGTGCCAGCAGCCCCCTCTCCGGGGAGCTGTTTTTT.

V gene TRBV4-1 combines with J gene TRBJ2-1; D is perhaps TRBD1 or TRBD2 (6 bases each). Trimming removed 0 bases from V and 0 bases from J, with 12 bases in between. CDR1 and CDR2 from the germline V gene are MGHRA and YSYEKL. This CDR3 spans 17 amino acids. This CDR3 is CASSQDGGLSSYNEQFF. CDR3 DNA sequence: TGCGCCAGCAGCCAAGATGGGGGGCTGAGCTCCTACAATGAGCAGTTCTTC.

The rearrangement links TRBV30 to TRBJ2-1; D assignment may be TRBD1 or TRBD2 (6 bases each). Trimming removed 3 bases from V and 4 bases from J, with 10 bases in between. Germline-derived CDR1 and CDR2 are GTSNPN and SVGIG (reference sequence). The CDR3 runs 13 residues. The CDR3 here is CAWRRGAYNEQFF. CDR3 DNA: TGTGCCTGGAGAAGGGGGGCTTACAATGAGCAGTTCTTC.